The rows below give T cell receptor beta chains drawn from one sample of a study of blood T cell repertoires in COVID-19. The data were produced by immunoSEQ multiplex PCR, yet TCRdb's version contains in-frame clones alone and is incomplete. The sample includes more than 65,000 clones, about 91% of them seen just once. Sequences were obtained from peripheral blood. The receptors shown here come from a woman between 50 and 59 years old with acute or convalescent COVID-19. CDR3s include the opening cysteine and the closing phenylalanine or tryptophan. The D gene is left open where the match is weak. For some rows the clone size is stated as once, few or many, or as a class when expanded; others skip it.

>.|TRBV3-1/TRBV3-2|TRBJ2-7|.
CASSPSFGRRNGEQYF
TGTGCCAGCAGCCCCTCGTTCGGCAGGAGGAATGGTGAGCAGTACTTC
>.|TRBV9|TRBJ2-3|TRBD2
CASSVERASGRGTDTQYF
TGTGCCAGCAGCGTAGAAAGGGCTAGCGGGAGGGGCACAGATACGCAGTATTTT
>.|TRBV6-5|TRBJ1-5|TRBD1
CASRPGTGNNQPQHF
TGTGCCAGCAGGCCCGGGACAGGGAACAATCAGCCCCAGCATTTT
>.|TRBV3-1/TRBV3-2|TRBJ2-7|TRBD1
CASSRTGGNEQYF
TGTGCCAGCTCAAGGACAGGGGGCAACGAGCAGTACTTC
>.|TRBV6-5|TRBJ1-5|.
CASTGEGLNQPQHF
TGTGCCAGCACTGGAGAGGGCCTGAATCAGCCCCAGCATTTT
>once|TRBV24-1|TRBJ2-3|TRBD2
CATSDPSGTSTDTQYF
TGTGCCACCAGTGATCCGAGCGGGACTAGCACAGATACGCAGTATTTT
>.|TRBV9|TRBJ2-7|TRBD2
CASSVGASGRRDEQYF
TGTGCCAGCAGCGTGGGGGCTAGCGGGAGGCGCGACGAGCAGTACTTC
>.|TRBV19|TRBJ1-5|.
CASSTRVVNQPQHF
TGTGCCAGTAGCACCAGGGTCGTCAATCAGCCCCAGCATTTT
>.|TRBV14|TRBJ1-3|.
CASSPTRGSGNTIYF
TGTGCCAGCAGCCCGACCCGGGGCTCTGGAAACACCATATATTTT
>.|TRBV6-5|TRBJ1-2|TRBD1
CASSYSRDRGLLTF
TGTGCCAGCAGTTACTCCCGGGACAGGGGACTTTTGACCTTC
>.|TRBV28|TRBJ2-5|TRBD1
CASSLPRGHETQYF
TGTGCCAGCAGTTTGCCCAGGGGGCACGAGACCCAGTACTTC
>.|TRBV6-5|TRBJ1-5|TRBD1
CASKRTGTNQPQHF
TGTGCCAGCAAAAGGACAGGAACAAATCAGCCCCAGCATTTT
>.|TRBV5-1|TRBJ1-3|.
CASSGDSRSGNTIYF
TGCGCCAGCAGCGGGGACTCTCGCTCTGGAAACACCATATATTTT
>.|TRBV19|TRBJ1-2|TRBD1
CASSTHGQVGYGYTF
TGTGCCAGTAGTACGCACGGACAGGTTGGCTATGGCTACACCTTC
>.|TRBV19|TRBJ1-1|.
CASSDPAGGFGTEAFF
TGTGCCAGTAGCGACCCGGCGGGGGGGTTCGGCACTGAAGCTTTCTTT
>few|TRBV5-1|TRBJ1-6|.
CASSVQGQGNSPLHF
TGCGCCAGCAGCGTCCAGGGGCAGGGTAATTCACCCCTCCACTTT
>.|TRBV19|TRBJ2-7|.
CASSSGPTYEQYF
TGTGCCAGTAGTAGCGGGCCCACCTACGAGCAGTACTTC
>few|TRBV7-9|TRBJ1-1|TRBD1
CASRLGQGRSFF
TGTGCCAGCAGACTAGGACAGGGGAGGTCTTTCTTT
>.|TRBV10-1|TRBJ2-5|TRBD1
CASSERQGSETQYF
TGCGCCAGCAGTGAAAGACAGGGTTCTGAGACCCAGTACTTC
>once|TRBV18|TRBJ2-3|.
CASSPAADTQYF
TGTGCCAGCTCCCCGGCGGCAGATACGCAGTATTTT
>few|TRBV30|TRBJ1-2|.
CAWSPRDYGYTF
TGTGCCTGGAGTCCCAGGGACTATGGCTACACCTTC
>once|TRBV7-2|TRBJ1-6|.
CASSSGNSPLHF
TGTGCCAGCAGTTCAGGGAATTCACCCCTCCACTTT
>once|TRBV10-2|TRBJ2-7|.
CASSGGRGEQYF
TGCGCCAGCAGTGGGGGCAGGGGAGAGCAGTACTTC
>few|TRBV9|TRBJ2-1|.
CASSAGDSYNEQFF
TGTGCCAGCAGCGCCGGGGACTCCTACAATGAGCAGTTCTTC
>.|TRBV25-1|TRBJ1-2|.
CASSVSGNYGYTF
TGTGCCAGCAGTGTGAGCGGAAACTATGGCTACACCTTC
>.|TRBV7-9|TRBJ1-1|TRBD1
CASSTTTGRRLLNTEAFF
TGTGCCAGCAGCACCACGACAGGGCGGCGGTTACTCAACACTGAAGCTTTCTTT
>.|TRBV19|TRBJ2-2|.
CASKSSRDTGELFF
TGTGCCAGTAAATCATCGAGGGACACCGGGGAGCTGTTTTTT
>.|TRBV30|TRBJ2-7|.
CAWSAPRGSGSTYEQYF
TGTGCCTGGAGCGCCCCCAGGGGGAGCGGGAGCACGTACGAGCAGTACTTC
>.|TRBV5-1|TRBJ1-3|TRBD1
CASSPGDRGTSGNTIYF
TGCGCCAGCAGCCCCGGAGACAGGGGGACCTCTGGAAACACCATATATTTT
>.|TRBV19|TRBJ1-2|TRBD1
CASRTGELGYTF
TGTGCCAGTAGAACAGGGGAATTAGGCTACACCTTC
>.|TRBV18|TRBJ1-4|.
CASSPRTPATNEKLFF
TGTGCCAGCTCACCAAGGACACCTGCAACTAATGAAAAACTGTTTTTT
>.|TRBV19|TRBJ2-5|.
CASSAGTGGLETQYF
TGTGCCAGTAGTGCCGGGACGGGGGGCCTAGAGACCCAGTACTTC
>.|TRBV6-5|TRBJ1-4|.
CASSYEGLGEKLFF
TGTGCCAGCAGTTACGAGGGTCTTGGGGAAAAACTGTTTTTT
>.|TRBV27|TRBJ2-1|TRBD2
CASRGGLAHSYNEQFF
TGTGCCAGCAGGGGGGGACTAGCGCACTCCTACAATGAGCAGTTCTTC
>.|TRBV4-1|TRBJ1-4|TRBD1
CASSHRTGGATNEKLFF
TGCGCCAGCAGCCATCGGACAGGGGGCGCAACTAATGAAAAACTGTTTTTT
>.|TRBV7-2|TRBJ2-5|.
CASSPLAGLQETQYF
TGTGCCAGCAGCCCGCTGGCAGGCCTTCAAGAGACCCAGTACTTC
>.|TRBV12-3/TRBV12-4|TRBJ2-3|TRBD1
CASSRQGVDTQYF
TGTGCCAGCAGTCGACAGGGGGTAGATACGCAGTATTTT
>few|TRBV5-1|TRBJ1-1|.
CASSLGFGSRAEAFF
TGCGCCAGCAGCTTGGGGTTCGGGAGCCGGGCTGAAGCTTTCTTT
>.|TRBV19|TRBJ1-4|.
CASRPSAGQLNNEKLFF
TGTGCCAGTAGGCCCTCCGCCGGACAGCTTAATAATGAAAAACTGTTTTTT
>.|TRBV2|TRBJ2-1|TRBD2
CASTPGRGHEQFF
TGTGCCAGCACCCCTGGGAGGGGACATGAGCAGTTCTTC
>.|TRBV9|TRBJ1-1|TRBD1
CASSEGAVNTEAFF
TGTGCCAGCAGCGAGGGGGCGGTGAACACTGAAGCTTTCTTT
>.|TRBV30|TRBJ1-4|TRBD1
CAWSGGGNEKLFF
TGTGCCTGGAGTGGAGGGGGCAATGAAAAACTGTTTTTT